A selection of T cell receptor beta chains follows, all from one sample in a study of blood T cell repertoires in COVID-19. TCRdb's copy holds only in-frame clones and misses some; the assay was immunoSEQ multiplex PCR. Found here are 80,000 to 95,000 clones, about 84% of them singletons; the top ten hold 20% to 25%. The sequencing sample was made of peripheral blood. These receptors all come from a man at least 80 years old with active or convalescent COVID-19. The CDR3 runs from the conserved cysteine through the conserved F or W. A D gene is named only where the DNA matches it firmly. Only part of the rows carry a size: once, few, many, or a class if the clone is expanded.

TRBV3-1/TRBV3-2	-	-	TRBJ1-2	TGTGCCAGCAGCCAATCGGACAGAGGGGACTATGGCTACACCTTC	CASSQSDRGDYGYTF
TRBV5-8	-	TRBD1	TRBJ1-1	TGTGCCAGCAGCTTGGCTTTTGGGACAGGGGGCTTGAACACTGAAGCTTTCTTT	CASSLAFGTGGLNTEAFF
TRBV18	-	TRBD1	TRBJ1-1	TGTGCCAGCCTCGGGACAGCAAACACTGAAGCTTTCTTT	CASLGTANTEAFF
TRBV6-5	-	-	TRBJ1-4	TGTGCCAGCAGTTACGAGGGAACTAATGAAAAACTGTTTTTT	CASSYEGTNEKLFF
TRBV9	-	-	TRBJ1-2	TGTGCCAGCAGCGTAGCTGGGGGCAAAGCTAGCTATGGCTACACCTTC	CASSVAGGKASYGYTF
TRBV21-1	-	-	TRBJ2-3	TGTGCCAGCAGAGTCGGGACAGCTTGGGATTCCGGCACAGATACGCAGTATTTT	CASRVGTAWDSGTDTQYF
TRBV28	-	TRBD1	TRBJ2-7	TGTGCCAGCAGCTCGCCGGGACAGGGAATTCCTAGGGAGCAGTACTTC	CASSSPGQGIPREQYF
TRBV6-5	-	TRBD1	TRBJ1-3	TGTGCCAGCAGCCGAGGGACAGAGGGAAACACCATATATTTT	CASSRGTEGNTIYF
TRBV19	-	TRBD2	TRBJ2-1	TGTGCCAGTAGTGGACTAGCGGGGTACAATGAGCAGTTCTTC	CASSGLAGYNEQFF
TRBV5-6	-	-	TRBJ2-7	TGTGCCAGCAGCTTGGGTCCCAATCGCCTATCCTACGAGCAGTACTTC	CASSLGPNRLSYEQYF
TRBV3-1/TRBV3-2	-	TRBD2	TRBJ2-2	TGTGCCAGCAGCCAAGAGCGTTCGGTAGGAGCGGGAAAAGCCGGGGAGCTGTTTTTT	CASSQERSVGAGKAGELFF
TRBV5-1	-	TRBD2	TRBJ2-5	TGCGCCAGCAGCTTGTCGACTAGCGGGGGGTTGAAACAAGAGACCCAGTACTTC	CASSLSTSGGLKQETQYF
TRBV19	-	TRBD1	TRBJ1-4	TGTGCCACCATGGACAGGCCTAATGAAAAACTGTTTTTT	CATMDRPNEKLFF
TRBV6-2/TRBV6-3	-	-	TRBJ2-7	TGTGCCAGCAGTTACTTATCCGGGATTGACTACGAGCAGTACTTC	CASSYLSGIDYEQYF
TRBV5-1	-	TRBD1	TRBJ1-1	TGCGCCAGCAGCTTGGGCCTTCAGGGGGTATCAATTATGAACACTGAAGCTTTCTTT	CASSLGLQGVSIMNTEAFF
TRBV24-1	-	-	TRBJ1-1	TGTGCCACCGCCTTTGGGGCGAACACTGAAGCTTTCTTT	CATAFGANTEAFF
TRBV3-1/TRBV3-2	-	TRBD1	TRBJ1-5	TGTGCCAGCAGCCTGGGACAGAGAAATCAGCCCCAGCATTTT	CASSLGQRNQPQHF
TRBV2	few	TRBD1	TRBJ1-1	TGTGCCAGCAGTGATTTTGACAGGGCTGGCACTGAAGCTTTCTTT	CASSDFDRAGTEAFF
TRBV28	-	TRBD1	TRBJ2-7	TGTGCCAGCAGTCGGTGGACAGGGGTCTCCTACGAGCAGTACTTC	CASSRWTGVSYEQYF
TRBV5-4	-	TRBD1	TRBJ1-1	TGTGCCAGCAGCTTCCGGGACAGGAACACTGAAGCTTTCTTT	CASSFRDRNTEAFF
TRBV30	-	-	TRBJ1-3	TGTGCCTGGTCACCAGGGCCTGGAAACACCATATATTTT	CAWSPGPGNTIYF
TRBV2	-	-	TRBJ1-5	TGTGCCAGCAGTCAGAATAGCAATCAGCCCCAGCATTTT	CASSQNSNQPQHF
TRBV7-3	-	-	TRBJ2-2	TGTGCCAGCAGCCGCGCGAACACCGGGGAGCTGTTTTTT	CASSRANTGELFF
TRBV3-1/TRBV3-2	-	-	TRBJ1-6	TGTGCCAGCAGCCAAGAATCCGTTAATTCACCCCTCCACTTT	CASSQESVNSPLHF
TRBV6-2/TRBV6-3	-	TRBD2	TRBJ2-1	TGTGCCAGCAACCCTAGCGGGGCTTACAATGAGCAGTTCTTC	CASNPSGAYNEQFF
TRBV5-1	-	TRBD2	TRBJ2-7	TGCGCCAGCAGCTTGGTAGCGGGGGTCTCCTACGAGCAGTACTTC	CASSLVAGVSYEQYF
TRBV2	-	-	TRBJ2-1	TGTGCCAGCAGTGAAACGCCCCTGGGCGAGCAGTTCTTC	CASSETPLGEQFF
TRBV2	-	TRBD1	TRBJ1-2	TGTGCCAGCAGCACCGACAGGGAGGATGGCTACACCTTC	CASSTDREDGYTF
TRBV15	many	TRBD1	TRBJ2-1	TGTGCCACCAGCCCCCGGGACAGGGTTTACAATGAGCAGTTCTTC	CATSPRDRVYNEQFF
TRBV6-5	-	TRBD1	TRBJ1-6	TGTGCCGGCCGGACAGGGAATAATAATTCACCCCTCCACTTT	CAGRTGNNNSPLHF
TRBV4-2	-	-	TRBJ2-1	TGTGCCAGCAGCCCAGGGAACAATGAGCAGTTCTTC	CASSPGNNEQFF
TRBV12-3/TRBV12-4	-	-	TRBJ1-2	TGTGCCAGCAGTACCACAGGGGGCTACACCTTC	CASSTTGGYTF
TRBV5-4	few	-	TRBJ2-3	TGTGCCAGCAGCTTTAGGGGCGGCTTTCCGGATACGCAGTATTTT	CASSFRGGFPDTQYF
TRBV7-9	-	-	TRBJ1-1	TGTGCCAGCAGCTTGGGGGACACGAACACTGAAGCTTTCTTT	CASSLGDTNTEAFF
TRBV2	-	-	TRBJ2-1	TGTGCCAGCAGTAGGGACTTCCTTGGGCAGTTCTTC	CASSRDFLGQFF
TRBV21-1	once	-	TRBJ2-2	TGTGCCAGCAGCAAAGGAGGAGGAGTAGACGGGTGGCTGTTTTTT	CASSKGGGVDGWLFF
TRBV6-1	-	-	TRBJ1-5	TGTGCCAGCAGTGAAGGAATCAGTCAGCCCCAGCATTTT	CASSEGISQPQHF